Listed here are 15 T cell receptor beta chains from one sample, sequenced in a study of response to subunit inactivated influenza vaccine. TCRdb reprocessed the RT-PCR reads with MiXCR, giving one entry per CDR3 protein. Among approximately 530,000 distinct CDR3 sequences listed, 6.5% to 8% were seen once. The starting material was PBMCs from blood, obtained less than 30 months after vaccination. The receptors come from a man in his fifties or sixties who received an inactivated influenza vaccine.

This clonotype was detected ten times or more. The chain couples TRBV29-1 to TRBJ2-7, with 7 positions matching TRBD2. CDR3 length: 13 amino acids. With V trimmed by 4 bases and J by 4 bases, 7 bases remained unmatched. The germline V gene has CDR1 SQVTM and CDR2 ANQGSEA. CDR3 sequence (DNA): TGCAGCGTTGCGGCGGGAGAATATTACGAGCAGTACTTC. Translated: CSVAAGEYYEQYF.

The chain links TRBV12-3 or TRBV12-4 to TRBJ1-1; D not resolved. CDR3 size: 11 residues. V lost 5 bases, J lost 7 bases, and 8 bases lay in between. In nucleotides, the CDR3 is TGTGCCAGCAGTACTTGGGGTGAAGCTTTCTTT. Amino acids: CASSTWGEAFF.

The table lists this clonotype with many counts. This sequence joins TRBV28 and TRBJ2-3, with 13 nucleotides matching TRBD2. Per the germline V gene, CDR1 is MDHEN and CDR2 is SYDVKM. Germline trimming cut 6 bases from V and 2 bases from J; bases unmatched to any gene: 5. CDR3 length equals 16 residues. The DNA for the CDR3 is TGTGCCAGCAGCACGACTAGCGGGGGGTACACAGATACGCAGTATTTT. This gives the protein CASSTTSGGYTDTQYF.

CDR3 in amino acids: CATSRDLAGGPREQFF. The CDR3 coding sequence is TGTGCCACCAGCAGAGATCTTGCGGGGGGCCCCAGGGAGCAGTTCTTC. The chain joins TRBV15 to TRBJ2-1; 8 bases agree with TRBD2. Germline values: CDR1 LNHNV, CDR2 YYDKDF (reference sequence). Trimming cost V 0 bases and J 10 bases; bases outside gene matches: 11. The CDR3 sequence is 16 residues long.

In its sample, this clonotype was seen many times. The rearrangement uses TRBV7-9 and TRBJ2-3; D might be TRBD1 (7 bases). V lost 7 bases to trimming and J lost 3 bases, with 23 bases between them. CDR3 length: 17 residues. Per germline, CDR1 SEHNR and CDR2 FQNEAQ (reference sequence). The CDR3 spells CASKQDRVWEVTDTQYF. As DNA, the CDR3 is TGTGCCAGCAAACAAGACAGGGTATGGGAGGTGACAGATACGCAGTATTTT.

This clonotype appeared many times. This chain joins TRBV4-1 and TRBJ2-7, with 7 bases fitting TRBD1. Trimming at V came to 0 bases and at J to 6 bases, leaving 11 bases not matched to a gene. This CDR3 has 16 amino acids. The V gene's germline CDR1 is MGHRA and CDR2 YSYEKL. The CDR3 loop reads CASSQEPGQTLSEQYF. The CDR3 nucleotides are TGCGCCAGCAGCCAAGAACCGGGACAGACCCTCAGCGAGCAGTACTTC.

This clonotype was recorded many times. The V call is TRBV29-1, the J call TRBJ2-3; D not certain. Germline V gene sequence: CDR1 SQVTM, CDR2 ANQGSEA. Trimming pared 4 bases from V and 4 bases from J, leaving 6 bases between. This CDR3 contains 11 residues. The CDR3 coding sequence is TGCAGCGTTGTGTTCCCAGATACGCAGTATTTT. Protein product: CSVVFPDTQYF.

CDR3 bases: TGTGCCATCAGTGAGCTATCAGGGGCTAGCTATGGCTACACCTTC. Protein: CAISELSGASYGYTF. The chain links TRBV10-3 to TRBJ1-2, with TRBD1 as a possible D gene (6 bases). CDR1 is ENHRY, CDR2 SYGVKD, per germline. The ends were cut back, 2 bases at V and 4 bases at J, with 14 bases in the middle. This CDR3 comprises 15 residues.

This clonotype was detected ten times or more. The chain joins TRBV5-1 to TRBJ1-1; 7 nucleotides agree with TRBD1. The germline CDR1 and CDR2 sequences are SGHRS and YFSETQ. Trimming at V came to 0 bases and at J to 5 bases, leaving 7 bases not matched to a gene. This CDR3 comprises 15 residues. Here the CDR3 DNA reads TGCGCCAGCAGCTTGGCCCCAGGGGGGGGGACTGAAGCTTTCTTT. Translation: CASSLAPGGGTEAFF.

The chain employs TRBV20-1 and TRBJ2-7; TRBD1 matches at 8 bases. The length of the CDR3 is 15 residues. Germline V lookup: CDR1 DFQATT, CDR2 SNEGSKA (reference sequence). V shed 0 bases, J shed 4 bases, and the junction held 8 bases outside the gene matches. The CDR3 DNA is TGCAGTGCTAGAGACCCAGGGGGCAGGAGGTACGAGCAGTACTTC. This codes for CSARDPGGRRYEQYF.

This clonotype has just a few counts. The chain has TRBV18 and TRBJ1-2; no definite D call. The CDR3 spans 10 residues. V was shortened by 8 bases and J by 8 bases, with 9 bases between the two germline ends. Germline CDR1 reads KGHSH; CDR2 reads LQKENI. The CDR3 region is CASPMSGYTF. In DNA form, the CDR3 reads TGTGCCAGCCCTATGTCAGGCTACACCTTC.

This clonotype was recorded at least ten times. The V gene is TRBV5-1, the J gene TRBJ1-6; D might be TRBD1 (5 bases). Germline CDR1 SGHRS, CDR2 YFSETQ. V lost 4 bases and J 7 bases, leaving 9 bases between the germline ends. The CDR3 extends over 13 amino acids. CDR3: CASSINRNSPLHF. The CDR3 DNA follows: TGCGCCAGCAGCATAAACAGGAATTCACCCCTCCACTTT.

The rearrangement joins TRBV3-1 to TRBJ1-1; TRBD1 agrees at 7 bases. In germline, CDR1 is LGHDT, CDR2 YNNKEL (reference sequence). CDR3 size: 13 residues. Losses at the gene ends were 6 bases for V and 6 bases for J; bases not matched to a gene: 7. DNA of the CDR3: TGTGCCAGCAGAGAACAGGGGACCGCTGAAGCTTTCTTT. It specifies CASREQGTAEAFF.

This clonotype has a count of ten or more. This sequence joins TRBV10-3 and TRBJ2-1; D may be TRBD1 or TRBD2 (5 bases each). V was shortened by 2 bases and J by 8 bases, with 13 bases between the two germline ends. Germline V gene lookup returns CDR1 ENHRY and CDR2 SYGVKD. The CDR3 totals 14 residues. The CDR3 here is CAISEGTQPDEQFF. CDR3 DNA: TGTGCCATCAGTGAGGGGACCCAACCCGATGAGCAGTTCTTC.

The chain is built from TRBV2 and TRBJ2-5; possible D gene TRBD1, 6 bases. This CDR3 is 13 amino acids long. V was cut by 2 bases and J by 5 bases, with 9 bases left in between. The germline V gene encodes CDR1 SNHLY and CDR2 FYNNEI. DNA for the CDR3: TGTGCCAGCAGTGAAACAGGGATGGAGACCCAGTACTTC. Protein: CASSETGMETQYF.